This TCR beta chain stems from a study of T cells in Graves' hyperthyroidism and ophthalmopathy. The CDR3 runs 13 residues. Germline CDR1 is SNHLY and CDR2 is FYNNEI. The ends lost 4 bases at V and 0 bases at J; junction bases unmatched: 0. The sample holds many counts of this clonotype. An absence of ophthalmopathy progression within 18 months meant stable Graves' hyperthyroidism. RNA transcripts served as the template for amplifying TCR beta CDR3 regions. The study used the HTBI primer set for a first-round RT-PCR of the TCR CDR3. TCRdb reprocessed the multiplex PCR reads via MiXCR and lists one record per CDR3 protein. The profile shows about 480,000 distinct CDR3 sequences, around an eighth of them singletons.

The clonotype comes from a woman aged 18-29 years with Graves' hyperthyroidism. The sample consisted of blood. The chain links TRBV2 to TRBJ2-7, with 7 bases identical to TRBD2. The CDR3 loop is CASSGGSSYEQYF. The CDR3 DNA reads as TGTGCCAGCAGTGGCGGGAGCTCCTACGAGCAGTACTTC.